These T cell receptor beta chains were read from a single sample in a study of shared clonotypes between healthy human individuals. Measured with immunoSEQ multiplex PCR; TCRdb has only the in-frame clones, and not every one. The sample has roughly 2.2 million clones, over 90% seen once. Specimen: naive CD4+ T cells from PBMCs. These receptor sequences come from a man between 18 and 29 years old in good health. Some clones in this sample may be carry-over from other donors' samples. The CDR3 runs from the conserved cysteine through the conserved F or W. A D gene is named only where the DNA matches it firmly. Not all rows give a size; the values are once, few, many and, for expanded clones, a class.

cdr3_nt: TGTGCCAGCAGCGTAGCTAGCGGGTTTTCCTACAATGAGCAGTTCTTC
cdr3_aa: CASSVASGFSYNEQFF
j_call: TRBJ2-1
clone_size: .
d_call: TRBD2
v_call: TRBV9

cdr3_nt: TGTGCCAGCAGCAGTACCTTGGGACTAGCGGGAGATCGAGCCAAAAACATTCAGTACTTC
cdr3_aa: CASSSTLGLAGDRAKNIQYF
j_call: TRBJ2-4
clone_size: .
d_call: TRBD2
v_call: TRBV9

cdr3_nt: TGTGCCAGCAGCCCGAGGGTGGGGAGATCTTACTACGAGCAGTACTTC
cdr3_aa: CASSPRVGRSYYEQYF
j_call: TRBJ2-7
clone_size: .
d_call: .
v_call: TRBV9

cdr3_nt: TGCGCCAGCAGCCAAGAGGGCAGCGGGAGGGCCCACGAGCAGTACTTC
cdr3_aa: CASSQEGSGRAHEQYF
j_call: TRBJ2-7
clone_size: .
d_call: TRBD2
v_call: TRBV4-1

cdr3_nt: TGTGCCTGGAGTATAACGGGACTCTACAATGAGCAGTTCTTC
cdr3_aa: CAWSITGLYNEQFF
j_call: TRBJ2-1
clone_size: .
d_call: .
v_call: TRBV30

cdr3_nt: TGTGCCAGCAGTTTTAAGGGACAGGGGGCGCTTGGCTACACCTTC
cdr3_aa: CASSFKGQGALGYTF
j_call: TRBJ1-2
clone_size: .
d_call: TRBD1
v_call: TRBV28

cdr3_nt: TGTGCCAGCAGTTCCTACACTGAAGCTTTCTTT
cdr3_aa: CASSSYTEAFF
j_call: TRBJ1-1
clone_size: .
d_call: .
v_call: TRBV28

cdr3_nt: TGTGCCAGCAGTTCTAGCGGGGAGGCAGATACGCAGTATTTT
cdr3_aa: CASSSSGEADTQYF
j_call: TRBJ2-3
clone_size: .
d_call: TRBD2
v_call: TRBV28

cdr3_nt: TGTGCCAGCAGTGAAAATTGGCGAATGAACACCGGGGAGCTGTTTTTT
cdr3_aa: CASSENWRMNTGELFF
j_call: TRBJ2-2
clone_size: .
d_call: .
v_call: TRBV6-1

cdr3_nt: TGTGCCAGCAGCGTAGCCGGGGGGTTCCAGCGGGACACCGGGGAGCTGTTTTTT
cdr3_aa: CASSVAGGFQRDTGELFF
j_call: TRBJ2-2
clone_size: .
d_call: TRBD2
v_call: TRBV9

cdr3_nt: TGTGCCAGCAGTGCCCAGGGGGGCACTGAAGCTTTCTTT
cdr3_aa: CASSAQGGTEAFF
j_call: TRBJ1-1
clone_size: .
d_call: TRBD1
v_call: TRBV2

cdr3_nt: TGCGCCAGCAGCTTGGGCGGGGGGCGTAAGAGGGAGCAGTACTTC
cdr3_aa: CASSLGGGRKREQYF
j_call: TRBJ2-7
clone_size: .
d_call: TRBD2
v_call: TRBV5-1

cdr3_nt: TGTGCCAGCAGTCAACCCCCGGGGGGCCAAGAGACCCAGTACTTC
cdr3_aa: CASSQPPGGQETQYF
j_call: TRBJ2-5
clone_size: once
d_call: TRBD2
v_call: TRBV28

cdr3_nt: TGTGCCAGCAGTGAACGAGGTAGCACTCGCTCCTACGAGCAGTACTTC
cdr3_aa: CASSERGSTRSYEQYF
j_call: TRBJ2-7
clone_size: .
d_call: .
v_call: TRBV6-1

cdr3_nt: TGTGCCATCAGTGCTAGCGGGGGCACAGATACGCAGTATTTT
cdr3_aa: CAISASGGTDTQYF
j_call: TRBJ2-3
clone_size: .
d_call: TRBD2
v_call: TRBV10-3

cdr3_nt: TGTGCCTGTACCGGGACTTCGACCTACGAGCAGTACTTC
cdr3_aa: CACTGTSTYEQYF
j_call: TRBJ2-7
clone_size: .
d_call: .
v_call: TRBV30

cdr3_nt: TGCGCCAGCAGCCAAGTACCCGTGGGGGAGCAGTACTTC
cdr3_aa: CASSQVPVGEQYF
j_call: TRBJ2-7
clone_size: once
d_call: .
v_call: TRBV4-1

cdr3_nt: TGTGCCTGGAGTCGACAGTTGAGTAATGAGCAGTTCTTC
cdr3_aa: CAWSRQLSNEQFF
j_call: TRBJ2-1
clone_size: .
d_call: .
v_call: TRBV30